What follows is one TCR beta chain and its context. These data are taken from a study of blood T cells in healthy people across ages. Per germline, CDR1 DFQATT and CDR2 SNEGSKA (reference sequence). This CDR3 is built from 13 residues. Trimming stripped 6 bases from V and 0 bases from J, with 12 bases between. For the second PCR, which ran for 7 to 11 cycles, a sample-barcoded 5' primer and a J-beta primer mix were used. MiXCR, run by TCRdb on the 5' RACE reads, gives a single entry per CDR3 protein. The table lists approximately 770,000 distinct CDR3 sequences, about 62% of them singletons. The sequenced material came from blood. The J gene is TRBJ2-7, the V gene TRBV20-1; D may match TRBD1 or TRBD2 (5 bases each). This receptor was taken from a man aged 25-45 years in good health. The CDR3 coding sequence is TGCAGTGCAAGGGACGGCCGCTCCTACGAGCAGTACTTC. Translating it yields CSARDGRSYEQYF.